The rows below give T cell receptor beta chains drawn from one sample of a study of a mutant IDH1 vaccine in newly diagnosed glioma. No cognate antigen is known for these TCRs. Measured with immunoSEQ multiplex PCR; TCRdb has only the in-frame clones, and not every one. The table lists fewer than 100,000 clones, about 91% of them singletons. The input for sequencing was PBMCs, taken from a glioma patient whose treatment included an IDH1 peptide vaccine. The receptors originated from a woman in her fifties or sixties with glioma. The CDR3 runs from the conserved cysteine through the conserved F or W. A D gene is named only where the DNA matches it firmly. Some rows have no size entry. The others give once, few or many, or a class for an expanded clone.

v_call	cdr3_length	d_call	j_call	clone_size	cdr3_aa	cdr3_nt
TRBV6-6	12	.	TRBJ2-7	few	CASSPASYEQYF	TGTGCCAGCAGTCCGGCTTCCTACGAGCAGTACTTC
TRBV14	13	.	TRBJ1-3	few	CASSLGAGNTIYF	TGTGCCAGCAGCCTGGGGGCTGGAAACACCATATATTTT
TRBV5-1	12	TRBD1	TRBJ2-1	.	CASSLTGYEQFF	TGCGCCAGCAGCCTGACAGGGTACGAGCAGTTCTTC
TRBV6-1	12	.	TRBJ1-2	once	CASSEAYGSYTF	TGTGCCAGCAGTGAAGCGTACGGGAGCTACACCTTC
TRBV28	17	TRBD2	TRBJ2-2	.	CASSLGLAGVHTGELFF	TGTGCCAGCAGTTTGGGACTAGCGGGAGTTCACACCGGGGAGCTGTTTTTT
TRBV27	14	.	TRBJ2-3	.	CASSLGRGPDTQYF	TGTGCCAGCAGTTTAGGTCGGGGACCAGATACGCAGTATTTT
TRBV20-1	11	.	TRBJ2-7	.	CSAAQAYEQYF	TGCAGTGCTGCGCAGGCGTACGAGCAGTACTTC
TRBV5-1	13	.	TRBJ1-1	few	CASSRDSITEAFF	TGCGCCAGCAGCCGCGACAGCATCACTGAAGCTTTCTTT
TRBV28	11	.	TRBJ1-3	.	CASSSRLAIYF	TGTGCCAGCAGTTCCCGCCTCGCCATATATTTT
TRBV2	15	.	TRBJ1-1	few	CASTSETGPITEAFF	TGTGCCAGCACGTCCGAGACCGGACCTATCACTGAAGCTTTCTTT
TRBV11-3	13	.	TRBJ2-5	few	CASSRAPQETQYF	TGTGCCAGCAGCCGGGCGCCCCAAGAGACCCAGTACTTC
TRBV5-1	16	TRBD2	TRBJ2-7	.	CASSLGLAGGTYEQYF	TGCGCCAGCAGCTTGGGTCTAGCGGGAGGCACCTACGAGCAGTACTTC
TRBV19	15	.	TRBJ1-1	.	CASRSDPWVYTEAFF	TGTGCCAGTCGATCGGACCCTTGGGTTTACACTGAAGCTTTCTTT
TRBV5-4	18	.	TRBJ2-2	.	CASYGTRTRGINTGELFF	TGTGCCAGCTACGGTACCCGGACGAGGGGCATAAACACCGGGGAGCTGTTTTTT
TRBV28	15	TRBD1	TRBJ2-1	.	CASSPVRDRENEQFF	TGTGCCAGCAGCCCTGTCCGGGACAGGGAAAATGAGCAGTTCTTC
TRBV10-3	13	.	TRBJ1-2	.	CAITTLKNYGYTF	TGTGCCATCACCACCCTTAAGAACTATGGCTACACCTTC
TRBV7-6	11	.	TRBJ2-7	.	CASSPLTEQYF	TGTGCCAGCAGCCCCCTTACCGAGCAGTACTTC
TRBV10-3	16	TRBD2	TRBJ2-1	.	CAISESPGGSYNEQFF	TGTGCCATCAGTGAGTCCCCGGGAGGGTCCTACAATGAGCAGTTCTTC
TRBV6-1	15	TRBD1	TRBJ2-3	.	CASRGQGDGAATQYF	TGTGCCAGCAGGGGACAGGGGGACGGAGCCGCTACGCAGTATTTT
TRBV7-9	17	TRBD1	TRBJ2-6	once	CASRAGTGASGANVLTF	TGTGCCAGCAGAGCCGGGACAGGGGCTTCGGGGGCCAACGTCCTGACTTTC
TRBV7-9	15	.	TRBJ1-1	once	CASSAARVPNTEAFF	TGTGCCAGCAGCGCCGCCCGGGTCCCGAACACTGAAGCTTTCTTT
TRBV7-9	16	.	TRBJ1-6	.	CASSLKDRAYNSPLHF	TGTGCCAGCAGCTTGAAGGACCGCGCCTATAATTCACCCCTCCACTTT
TRBV9	14	TRBD2	TRBJ2-5	few	CASSVGGGRETQYF	TGTGCCAGCAGCGTCGGGGGGGGGAGAGAGACCCAGTACTTC
TRBV5-1	15	.	TRBJ1-3	.	CASSLAHRDGNTIYF	TGCGCCAGCAGCTTGGCCCACAGGGATGGAAACACCATATATTTT
TRBV12-5	16	.	TRBJ1-4	once	CASGCLPRGLSGKTVF	TGTGCTAGTGGTTGCCTCCCGCGGGGGCTCTCGGGAAAAACTGTTTTT
TRBV5-4	13	.	TRBJ2-5	.	CASSLWRRETQYF	TGTGCCAGCAGCTTGTGGCGAAGGGAGACCCAGTACTTC
TRBV6-5	14	.	TRBJ2-5	once	CASSHGQHQETQYF	TGTGCCAGCAGCCACGGACAGCACCAAGAGACCCAGTACTTC
TRBV4-1	15	TRBD2	TRBJ2-5	.	CASSQGRLGGETQYF	TGCGCCAGCAGCCAGGGCCGTCTCGGGGGGGAGACCCAGTACTTC
TRBV28	15	TRBD2	TRBJ2-3	.	CATGLAGMSTDTQYF	TGTGCCACCGGACTAGCGGGAATGAGCACAGATACGCAGTATTTT
TRBV4-2	14	.	TRBJ2-7	.	CASSPRATIYEQYF	TGTGCCAGCAGCCCCCGGGCCACTATCTACGAGCAGTACTTC
TRBV9	16	.	TRBJ1-3	once	CASSRGRENFPNTIYF	TGTGCCAGCAGTCGGGGGAGGGAAAATTTTCCGAACACCATATATTTT
TRBV28	14	.	TRBJ1-2	once	CASSLAGRSYGYTF	TGTGCCAGCAGTTTGGCAGGGAGGAGCTATGGCTACACCTTC
TRBV5-1	14	TRBD1	TRBJ2-7	.	CASTGTGGLREQYF	TGCGCCAGCACGGGGACAGGGGGCCTCCGCGAGCAGTACTTC
TRBV18	15	TRBD2	TRBJ2-7	.	CASSLGTSGGYEQYF	TGTGCCAGCTCACTGGGGACTAGCGGTGGCTACGAGCAGTACTTC
TRBV6-1	16	TRBD1	TRBJ1-4	.	CASSEFRGLANEKLFF	TGTGCCAGCAGTGAGTTCAGGGGGCTGGCTAATGAAAAACTGTTTTTT
TRBV30	15	TRBD1	TRBJ2-5	.	CAWSVGQGAGETQYF	TGTGCCTGGAGTGTGGGACAGGGGGCAGGGGAGACCCAGTACTTC
TRBV5-1	16	.	TRBJ2-1	.	CASSLEPRSSYNEQFF	TGCGCCAGCAGCTTGGAACCCCGGAGCTCCTACAATGAGCAGTTCTTC
TRBV5-1	16	TRBD1	TRBJ1-4	once	CASSSSFGTGQEKLFF	TGCGCCAGCAGTTCCAGCTTCGGGACAGGGCAAGAAAAACTGTTTTTT
TRBV12-2	17	.	TRBJ2-1	.	CASRHPKARREGNEQFF	TGTGCAAGTCGCCATCCTAAGGCTAGGCGGGAGGGGAATGAGCAGTTCTTC
TRBV11-2	17	.	TRBJ2-7	.	CASSRKTGTPISYEQYF	TGTGCCAGCAGCCGCAAAACCGGGACACCGATCTCCTACGAGCAGTACTTC
TRBV5-3	10	.	TRBJ1-2	.	CARSGHGYTF	TGTGCCAGAAGTGGACATGGCTACACCTTC
TRBV7-3	19	TRBD2	TRBJ2-3	.	CASSHRGTGTSGRTDTQYF	TGTGCCAGCAGCCACCGCGGGACCGGGACTAGCGGTCGCACAGATACGCAGTATTTT
TRBV10-3	18	TRBD1	TRBJ2-2	.	CAISDATPDRGGSGELFF	TGTGCCATCAGTGATGCCACCCCGGACAGGGGAGGCTCAGGGGAGCTGTTTTTT
TRBV28	12	.	TRBJ2-1	.	CASSFPGGEQFF	TGTGCCAGCAGTTTCCCAGGAGGTGAGCAGTTCTTC
TRBV5-4	14	.	TRBJ2-7	few	CASSLGGRSYEQYF	TGTGCCAGCAGCTTGGGTGGGAGGAGCTACGAGCAGTACTTC
TRBV5-6	16	TRBD2	TRBJ2-5	.	CASHRTSGMYQETQYF	TGTGCCAGCCACCGGACTAGCGGGATGTACCAAGAGACCCAGTACTTC
TRBV29-1	13	.	TRBJ1-1	.	CSVERGRNTEAFF	TGCAGCGTTGAGAGGGGTCGGAACACTGAAGCTTTCTTT
TRBV5-6	14	.	TRBJ2-5	.	CASSRQASQETQYF	TGTGCCAGCAGCCGACAGGCGTCCCAAGAGACCCAGTACTTC
TRBV19	14	TRBD1	TRBJ2-7	.	CASSLQGPAYEQYF	TGTGCCAGTAGTCTACAGGGGCCGGCCTACGAGCAGTACTTC
TRBV28	15	TRBD1	TRBJ1-2	.	CASSPGDRGGYGYTF	TGTGCCAGCAGTCCGGGGGACAGGGGGGGCTATGGCTACACCTTC
TRBV7-8	15	.	TRBJ2-7	.	CASSLFSGKGYEQYF	TGTGCCAGCAGCTTATTCTCAGGGAAAGGGTACGAGCAGTACTTC
TRBV6-6	13	TRBD1	TRBJ1-1	.	CASTSRGGTEAFF	TGTGCCAGCACCTCCAGGGGGGGGACTGAAGCTTTCTTT
TRBV19	14	.	TRBJ1-1	few	CASRPWGVNTEAFF	TGTGCCAGTAGACCTTGGGGAGTGAACACTGAAGCTTTCTTT
TRBV7-2	14	.	TRBJ2-3	.	CASSLVRGTDTQYF	TGTGCCAGCAGCTTAGTTAGGGGCACAGATACGCAGTATTTT